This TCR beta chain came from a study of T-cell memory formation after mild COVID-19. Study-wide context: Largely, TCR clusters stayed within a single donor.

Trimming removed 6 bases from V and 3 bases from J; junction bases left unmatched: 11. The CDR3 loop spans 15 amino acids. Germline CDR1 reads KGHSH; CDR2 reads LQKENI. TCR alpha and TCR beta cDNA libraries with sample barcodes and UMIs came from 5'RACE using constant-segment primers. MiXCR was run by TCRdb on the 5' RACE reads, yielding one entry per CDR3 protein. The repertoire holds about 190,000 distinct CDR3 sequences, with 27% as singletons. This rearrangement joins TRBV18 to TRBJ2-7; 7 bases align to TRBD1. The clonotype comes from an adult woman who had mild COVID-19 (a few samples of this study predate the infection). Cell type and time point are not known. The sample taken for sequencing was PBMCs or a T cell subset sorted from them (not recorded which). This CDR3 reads CASSQNRDRLYEQYF. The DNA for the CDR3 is TGTGCCAGCTCCCAAAACCGGGACAGACTCTACGAGCAGTACTTC.